Sequencing of this T cell receptor (beta chain) was carried out in a study of blood T cell repertoires in COVID-19. Authors' processing steps: Nucleated cell counts were estimated from reference gene primer amplification. Measured with immunoSEQ multiplex PCR; TCRdb has only the in-frame clones, and not every one. For V, J and clone size, that table is used; D and trimming come from the DNA. The sample includes 200,000 to 300,000 clones, roughly 80% of them seen just once. Comments on this clone: Other DNA sequences in the sample encode the same CDR3.

With 6 bases removed from V and 4 bases from J, the gap between germline ends came to 12 bases. Germline V gene sequence: CDR1 KGHSH, CDR2 LQKENI. This CDR3 is built from 14 residues. Input material: peripheral blood. The chain links TRBV18 to TRBJ1-4, with D tentatively TRBD1 (6 bases). This TCR was sampled from a woman aged 18-29 years with acute or convalescent COVID-19. The DNA of the CDR3 is TGTGCCAGCTCCCCGGGCAGGGGTAATGAAAAACTGTTTTTT. This encodes CASSPGRGNEKLFF.